This TCR beta chain was identified during a study of radiotherapy plus CTLA-4 blockade in lung cancer. About the study: Disease control was present in 25% to 35% of patients, and objective responses in under 20%.

Using immunoSEQ multiplex PCR, the repertoire was profiled, and TCRdb retains in-frame clones only, with some absent. The sample carries around 45,000 clones, 65% to 75% recorded once. Focal radiation with ipilimumab CTLA-4 blockade was given to patients with chemo-refractory metastatic non-small-cell lung cancer. About this clone itself: Its matching antigen is unknown. Its ends do not fully match the called genes, so a read error is possible. Other DNA sequences of this sample code for an identical CDR3.

The CDR3 consists of 17 residues. CDR1 is SGDLS and CDR2 is YYNGEE in the germline V gene. Points from the study as a whole: Alongside interferon-beta, early blood T cell clone dynamics were reportedly the best predictor of response. Peripheral blood showed expansion of tumor-derived TCR clones after radiotherapy and ipilimumab.

V gene TRBV9 combines with J gene TRBJ1-3; 11 bases line up with TRBD1. The specimen comprised peripheral blood, sampled from a patient treated with radiotherapy plus ipilimumab. This clonotype was obtained from a human donor with non-small cell lung cancer who had a partial response to radiotherapy plus ipilimumab. The CDR3 DNA reads as TGTGCCAGCAGCGGAGGGGACAGGGGGTACTCTGGAAACACCATATACTTT. Protein: CASSGGDRGYSGNTIYF. The full variable domain, rest sourced from reference TRBV9 and TRBJ1-3, is DSGVTQTPKHLITATGQRVTLRCSPRSGDLSVYWYQQSLDQGLQFLIQYYNGEERAKGNILERFSAQQFPDLHSELNLSSLELGDSALYFCASSGGDRGYSGNTIYFGEGSWLTVV.